These T cell receptor beta chains were read from a single sample in a study of blood T cell repertoires in COVID-19. Assay: immunoSEQ multiplex PCR; the TCRdb copy retains only in-frame clones and omits some. The repertoire consists of 150,000 to 180,000 clones, with 75% to 95% occurring once and the leading ten covering less than 0.6%. Sequenced: peripheral blood. The receptors come from a man in his fifties or sixties with acute or convalescent COVID-19. CDR3s include the opening cysteine and the closing phenylalanine or tryptophan. D genes are given only for firm matches. Expanded clones get a size class; other rows say once, few or many, or leave the size out.

J gene: TRBJ1-2
D gene: TRBD1
V gene: TRBV11-2
clone size: NA
CDR3 DNA: TGTGCCAGCAGCCCCACCACGGACAGGGGATTGTACTATGGCTACACCTTC
CDR3 protein: CASSPTTDRGLYYGYTF

J gene: TRBJ2-1
D gene: NA
V gene: TRBV6-6
clone size: NA
CDR3 DNA: TGTGCCAGCAGTTACGAGGGCGATGAGCAGTTCTTC
CDR3 protein: CASSYEGDEQFF

J gene: TRBJ2-5
D gene: TRBD1
V gene: TRBV5-1
clone size: NA
CDR3 DNA: TGCGCCAGCAGCTTAGGCAGGGGGAACCAAGAGACCCAGTACTTC
CDR3 protein: CASSLGRGNQETQYF

J gene: TRBJ2-2
D gene: TRBD1
V gene: TRBV2
clone size: NA
CDR3 DNA: TGTGCCAGCAGTGGGAACAGGGGCACCGGGGAGCTGTTTTTT
CDR3 protein: CASSGNRGTGELFF

J gene: TRBJ1-6
D gene: NA
V gene: TRBV30
clone size: NA
CDR3 DNA: TGTGCCTGGACGGTCGCAGGGGTGCATTCACCCCTCCACTTT
CDR3 protein: CAWTVAGVHSPLHF

J gene: TRBJ1-3
D gene: NA
V gene: TRBV4-3
clone size: NA
CDR3 DNA: TGCGCCAGCAGCCAAGATTTATCAGGGCCAAGCTCTGGAAACACCATATATTTT
CDR3 protein: CASSQDLSGPSSGNTIYF

J gene: TRBJ1-1
D gene: TRBD1
V gene: TRBV11-2
clone size: NA
CDR3 DNA: TGTGCCAGCAGCTTAAGACCCGGGACAGGGAACACTGAAGCTTTCTTT
CDR3 protein: CASSLRPGTGNTEAFF

J gene: TRBJ1-5
D gene: NA
V gene: TRBV21-1
clone size: NA
CDR3 DNA: TGTGCCAGGTCAGGGGGTCGGGTCAATCAGCCCCAGCATTTT
CDR3 protein: CARSGGRVNQPQHF

J gene: TRBJ2-1
D gene: TRBD1
V gene: TRBV25-1
clone size: NA
CDR3 DNA: TGTGCCAGCAACCCCGGGACAGTCTACAATGAGCAGTTCTTC
CDR3 protein: CASNPGTVYNEQFF

J gene: TRBJ1-5
D gene: TRBD1
V gene: TRBV28
clone size: NA
CDR3 DNA: TGTGCCAGCAGTGGAGACAGGGTGGGACAGCCCCAGCATTTT
CDR3 protein: CASSGDRVGQPQHF

J gene: TRBJ1-1
D gene: NA
V gene: TRBV5-1
clone size: NA
CDR3 DNA: TGCGCCAGCAGCCAACTACAGGCTAGTGAAGCTTTCTTT
CDR3 protein: CASSQLQASEAFF

J gene: TRBJ1-4
D gene: TRBD1
V gene: TRBV7-9
clone size: NA
CDR3 DNA: TGTGCCAGCAGCTTAGTCTTGGCAGGGGGTGAAAAACTGTTTTTT
CDR3 protein: CASSLVLAGGEKLFF

J gene: TRBJ2-1
D gene: TRBD2
V gene: TRBV10-3
clone size: NA
CDR3 DNA: TGTGCCATCAGCCCGGCTAGCGGGAGGATGTATGAGCAGTTCTTC
CDR3 protein: CAISPASGRMYEQFF

J gene: TRBJ1-6
D gene: NA
V gene: TRBV5-8
clone size: NA
CDR3 DNA: TGTGCCAGCGGGGTAGACAGCTATAATTCACCCCTCCACTTT
CDR3 protein: CASGVDSYNSPLHF

J gene: TRBJ1-1
D gene: TRBD1
V gene: TRBV2
clone size: once
CDR3 DNA: TGTGCCAGCAGTTACCACTACCGGGACAGGGGGCTCGTTACTGAAGCTTTCTTT
CDR3 protein: CASSYHYRDRGLVTEAFF

J gene: TRBJ1-2
D gene: NA
V gene: TRBV4-1
clone size: NA
CDR3 DNA: TGCGCCAGCAGCCTACAGGACAACTATGGCTACACCTTC
CDR3 protein: CASSLQDNYGYTF

J gene: TRBJ2-1
D gene: NA
V gene: TRBV6-5
clone size: NA
CDR3 DNA: TGTGCCAGCAGTTACACGGGAGTGGCCTACAATGAGCAGTTCTTC
CDR3 protein: CASSYTGVAYNEQFF

J gene: TRBJ2-3
D gene: TRBD2
V gene: TRBV2
clone size: NA
CDR3 DNA: TGTGCCAGCAGTGAAATAGCGGGGAGCACAGATACGCAGTATTTT
CDR3 protein: CASSEIAGSTDTQYF

J gene: TRBJ1-1
D gene: NA
V gene: TRBV4-1
clone size: NA
CDR3 DNA: TGCGCCAGCAGCCAAGGACTTAGACCGAACACTGAAGCTTTCTTT
CDR3 protein: CASSQGLRPNTEAFF

J gene: TRBJ2-7
D gene: NA
V gene: TRBV4-1
clone size: NA
CDR3 DNA: TGCGCCAGCAGCCAAGGGACTGACTACGAGCAGTACTTC
CDR3 protein: CASSQGTDYEQYF

J gene: TRBJ2-3
D gene: TRBD1
V gene: TRBV7-2
clone size: NA
CDR3 DNA: TGTGCCAGCAGCTTAGGGGGCAGGGGGCCTGATACGCAGTATTTT
CDR3 protein: CASSLGGRGPDTQYF

J gene: TRBJ2-7
D gene: TRBD2
V gene: TRBV11-2
clone size: once
CDR3 DNA: TGTGCCAGCAGCGCAGGACTAGTCCCCTACTACGAGCAGTACTTC
CDR3 protein: CASSAGLVPYYEQYF

J gene: TRBJ2-1
D gene: TRBD1
V gene: TRBV29-1
clone size: NA
CDR3 DNA: TGCAGCGTTGTCGGACAGGTGGGGGAGTGGTACAATGAGCAGTTCTTC
CDR3 protein: CSVVGQVGEWYNEQFF

J gene: TRBJ2-1
D gene: TRBD2
V gene: TRBV4-3
clone size: NA
CDR3 DNA: TGCGCCAGCAGCCAAGATCGGAGTTTAGCGGGGGGGAACAATGAGCAGTTCTTC
CDR3 protein: CASSQDRSLAGGNNEQFF

J gene: TRBJ2-1
D gene: NA
V gene: TRBV4-1
clone size: NA
CDR3 DNA: TGCGCCAGCAGCCGAACAGGCCTTGGTGAGCAGTTCTTC
CDR3 protein: CASSRTGLGEQFF

J gene: TRBJ1-2
D gene: NA
V gene: TRBV4-3
clone size: NA
CDR3 DNA: TGCGCCAGCAGCCATTCCCCGGGGCGGGAGATTTATGGCTACACCTTC
CDR3 protein: CASSHSPGREIYGYTF

J gene: TRBJ1-5
D gene: TRBD1
V gene: TRBV10-3
clone size: NA
CDR3 DNA: TGTGCCATCAGTGGGGAGACAGGGGTGAATCAGCCCCAGCATTTT
CDR3 protein: CAISGETGVNQPQHF

J gene: TRBJ2-1
D gene: TRBD2
V gene: TRBV10-3
clone size: once
CDR3 DNA: TGTGCCATCAGCCTTGACTCCGCGGGGGGCGGGGATGAGCAGTTCTTC
CDR3 protein: CAISLDSAGGGDEQFF

J gene: TRBJ1-2
D gene: NA
V gene: TRBV28
clone size: once
CDR3 DNA: TGTGCCAGCAGTGTGTTATCGGTAACTAACTATGGCTACACCTTC
CDR3 protein: CASSVLSVTNYGYTF

J gene: TRBJ2-7
D gene: TRBD1
V gene: TRBV7-2
clone size: NA
CDR3 DNA: TGTGCCAGCAGCTTATTGGGGACAGGGTTTTACGAGCAGTACTTC
CDR3 protein: CASSLLGTGFYEQYF

J gene: TRBJ2-3
D gene: TRBD2
V gene: TRBV7-2
clone size: once
CDR3 DNA: TGTGCCAGCAGCTTAGATAGCGGCGGGGGAGATACGCAGTATTTT
CDR3 protein: CASSLDSGGGDTQYF

J gene: TRBJ2-1
D gene: TRBD2
V gene: TRBV7-3
clone size: NA
CDR3 DNA: TGTGCCAGCAGCTTAACGCATACTAGCGCGTCTCAGTTCTTC
CDR3 protein: CASSLTHTSASQFF

J gene: TRBJ2-4
D gene: TRBD1
V gene: TRBV6-1
clone size: once
CDR3 DNA: TGTGCCAGCAGTGAAGGGACAGGGCCCCATGCCAAAAACATTCAGTACTTC
CDR3 protein: CASSEGTGPHAKNIQYF

J gene: TRBJ2-4
D gene: TRBD1
V gene: TRBV19
clone size: NA
CDR3 DNA: TGTGCCAGTAGATCTATACAGGGGGCGACAGGGATTTTAGCCAAAAACATTCAGTACTTC
CDR3 protein: CASRSIQGATGILAKNIQYF

J gene: TRBJ2-7
D gene: NA
V gene: TRBV28
clone size: NA
CDR3 DNA: TGTGCCAGCAATGACTCACCCTACGAGCAGTACTTC
CDR3 protein: CASNDSPYEQYF

J gene: TRBJ2-3
D gene: NA
V gene: TRBV4-3
clone size: NA
CDR3 DNA: TGCGCCAGCAGCCAAGGCGGAACTGGCTGGGGGCGAGATACGCAGTATTTT
CDR3 protein: CASSQGGTGWGRDTQYF

J gene: TRBJ2-3
D gene: TRBD1
V gene: TRBV6-2/TRBV6-3
clone size: NA
CDR3 DNA: TGTGCCAGCAGCTATCCCTCCACGACAGGGGAATCCCCTACTAGCACAGATACGCAGTATTTT
CDR3 protein: CASSYPSTTGESPTSTDTQYF

J gene: TRBJ2-3
D gene: NA
V gene: TRBV6-6
clone size: NA
CDR3 DNA: TGTGCCAGCAGATACCCCGACTCTGCTAGCACAGATACGCAGTATTTT
CDR3 protein: CASRYPDSASTDTQYF

J gene: TRBJ2-3
D gene: NA
V gene: TRBV6-5
clone size: NA
CDR3 DNA: TGTGCCAGCAGTTACTCGCCGTCGCTAAGCACAGATACGCAGTATTTT
CDR3 protein: CASSYSPSLSTDTQYF

J gene: TRBJ1-1
D gene: TRBD1
V gene: TRBV6-5
clone size: once
CDR3 DNA: TGTGCCAGCAGTTACTCGAGGGACAGGGGGTTCACTGAAGCTTTCTTT
CDR3 protein: CASSYSRDRGFTEAFF

J gene: TRBJ2-5
D gene: TRBD1
V gene: TRBV15
clone size: NA
CDR3 DNA: TGTGCCACCAGCGGCCGGGACAGGGGCGTATCAGGGACCCAGTACTTC
CDR3 protein: CATSGRDRGVSGTQYF

J gene: TRBJ2-5
D gene: NA
V gene: TRBV19
clone size: NA
CDR3 DNA: TGTGCCAGTAGTATGAGGGTACAAGAGACCCAGTACTTC
CDR3 protein: CASSMRVQETQYF

J gene: TRBJ1-4
D gene: NA
V gene: TRBV3-1/TRBV3-2
clone size: NA
CDR3 DNA: TGTGCCAGCAGCCAACGGGGGGCTGAAAAACTGTTTTTT
CDR3 protein: CASSQRGAEKLFF

J gene: TRBJ1-2
D gene: NA
V gene: TRBV7-2
clone size: few
CDR3 DNA: TGTGCCAGCAGCTTGCAGAGGGCTAACTATGGCTACACCTTC
CDR3 protein: CASSLQRANYGYTF

J gene: TRBJ1-1
D gene: NA
V gene: TRBV28
clone size: NA
CDR3 DNA: TGTGCCGCCAGGCAGAACACTGAAGCTTTCTTT
CDR3 protein: CAARQNTEAFF

J gene: TRBJ2-1
D gene: TRBD2
V gene: TRBV2
clone size: NA
CDR3 DNA: TGTGCCAGCACGGGAGGTCACAATGAGCAGTTCTTC
CDR3 protein: CASTGGHNEQFF

J gene: TRBJ2-7
D gene: NA
V gene: TRBV19
clone size: NA
CDR3 DNA: TGTGCCAGTAGTATGGTACAGACCCTACGGGAGCAGTACTTC
CDR3 protein: CASSMVQTLREQYF